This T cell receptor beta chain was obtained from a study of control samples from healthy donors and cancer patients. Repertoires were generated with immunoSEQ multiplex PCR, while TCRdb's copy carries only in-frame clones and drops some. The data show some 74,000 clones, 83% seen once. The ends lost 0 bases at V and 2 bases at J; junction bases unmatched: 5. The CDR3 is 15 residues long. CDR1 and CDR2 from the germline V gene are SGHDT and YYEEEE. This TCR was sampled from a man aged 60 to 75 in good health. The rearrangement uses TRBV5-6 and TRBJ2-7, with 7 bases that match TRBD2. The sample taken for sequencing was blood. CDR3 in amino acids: CASSLVREGPYEQYF. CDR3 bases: TGTGCCAGCAGCTTGGTCAGGGAGGGACCCTACGAGCAGTACTTC.